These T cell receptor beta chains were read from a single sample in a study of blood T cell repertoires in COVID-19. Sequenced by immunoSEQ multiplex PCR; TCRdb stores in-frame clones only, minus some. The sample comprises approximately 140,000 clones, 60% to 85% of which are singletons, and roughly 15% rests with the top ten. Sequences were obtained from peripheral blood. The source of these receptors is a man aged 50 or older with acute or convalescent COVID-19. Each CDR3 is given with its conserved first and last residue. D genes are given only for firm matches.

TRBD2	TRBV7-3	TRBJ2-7	CASSLTSAGGPHEQYF
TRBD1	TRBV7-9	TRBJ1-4	CASSRTGVDEKLFF
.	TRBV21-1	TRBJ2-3	CASSKGGWPDTQYF
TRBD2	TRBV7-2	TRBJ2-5	CASSFTGGETQYF
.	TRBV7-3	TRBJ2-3	CASSYRPSTDTQYF
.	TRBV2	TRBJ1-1	CASSEGTRQANTEAFF
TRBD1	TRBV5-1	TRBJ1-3	CASSLGQGPGNTIYF
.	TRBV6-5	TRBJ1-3	CASSHGTSGNTIYF
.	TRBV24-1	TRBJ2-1	CATLRTATYNEQFF
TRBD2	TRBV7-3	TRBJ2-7	CASSFSSSGAYEQYF
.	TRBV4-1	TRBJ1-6	CASSQDQGSPLHF
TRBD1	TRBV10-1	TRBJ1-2	CASSGHLGQATVNYGYTF
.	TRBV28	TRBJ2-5	CASSPKTGRGQYF
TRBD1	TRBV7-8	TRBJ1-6	CASSGRTGGSSSPLHF
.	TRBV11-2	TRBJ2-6	CASSLVGGSGANVLTF
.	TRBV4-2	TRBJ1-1	CASSQPLGGMNTEAFF
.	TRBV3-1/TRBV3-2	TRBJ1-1	CASGKTANTEAFF
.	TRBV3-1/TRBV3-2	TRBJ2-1	CASSQGHFNEQFF
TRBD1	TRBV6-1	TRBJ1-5	CASSGGTGGFGQPQHF
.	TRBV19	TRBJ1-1	CASSTRGGVNTEAFF
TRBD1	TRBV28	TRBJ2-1	CASVSSGTDYNEQFF
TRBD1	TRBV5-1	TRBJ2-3	CASSYAGTGGTTDTQYF
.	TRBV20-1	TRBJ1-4	CSASSDRSNEKLFF
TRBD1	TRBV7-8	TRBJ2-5	CASSPRQGLSGTQYF
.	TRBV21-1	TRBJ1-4	CASSKNDRGHLTNEKLFF
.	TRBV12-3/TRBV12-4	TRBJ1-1	CASSSLGRTEAFF
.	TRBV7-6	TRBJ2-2	CASSRLAGTGELFF
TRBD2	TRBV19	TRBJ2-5	CASSGTSGQTQYF
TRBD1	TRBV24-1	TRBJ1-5	CATSDWDSDQPQHF
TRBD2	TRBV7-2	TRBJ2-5	CASSPTSGGQETQYF
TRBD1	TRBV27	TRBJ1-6	CASSLSQGAPNSPLHF
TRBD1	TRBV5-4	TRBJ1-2	CASSLTGGWGYTF
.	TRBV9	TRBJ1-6	CASSAGNYNSPLHF
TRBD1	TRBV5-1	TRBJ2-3	CASSFGTGQDTQYF
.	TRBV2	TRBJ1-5	CASSLNRDSNQPQHF
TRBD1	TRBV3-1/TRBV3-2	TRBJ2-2	CASSPWSGTGGSTGELFF
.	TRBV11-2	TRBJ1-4	CASSEGLSEKLFF